The sequence of this T cell receptor (beta chain) was determined in a study of a mutant IDH1 vaccine in newly diagnosed glioma. About the study: Earlier therapy was either radiotherapy, temozolomide, or both, and most got both.

Indicated time point: baseline, week 1 (first vaccination visit). Stated treatment: pre-vaccination baseline after standard-of-care therapy. Trimming took 2 bases from V and 5 from J, leaving 18 bases between them. CDR1 and CDR2 from the germline V gene are SNHLY and FYNNEI. There are 16 residues in the CDR3. The assay was immunoSEQ multiplex PCR, and TCRdb's table has in-frame clones only and misses some. The table lists 70,000 to 95,000 clones, over 75% of them singletons. The chain employs TRBV2 and TRBJ2-5, with D perhaps matching TRBD2 (7 bases). The origin of this receptor is a man in his forties with glioma. Some clones in this sample may be carry-over from other donors' samples. Sample: PBMCs, taken from a glioma patient treated with radiotherapy, temozolomide or both. For the CDR3, the DNA is TGTGCCAGCAGTGAATCCTGGCGGGGGCCGCGGGAGACCCAGTACTTC. Translated, it gives CASSESWRGPRETQYF. Complete variable domain (other parts from reference TRBV2 and TRBJ2-5): EPEVTQTPSHQVTQMGQEVILRCVPISNHLYFYWYRQILGQKVEFLVSFYNNEISEKSEIFDDQFSVERPDGSNFTLKIRSTKLEDSAMYFCASSESWRGPRETQYFGPGTRLLVL.